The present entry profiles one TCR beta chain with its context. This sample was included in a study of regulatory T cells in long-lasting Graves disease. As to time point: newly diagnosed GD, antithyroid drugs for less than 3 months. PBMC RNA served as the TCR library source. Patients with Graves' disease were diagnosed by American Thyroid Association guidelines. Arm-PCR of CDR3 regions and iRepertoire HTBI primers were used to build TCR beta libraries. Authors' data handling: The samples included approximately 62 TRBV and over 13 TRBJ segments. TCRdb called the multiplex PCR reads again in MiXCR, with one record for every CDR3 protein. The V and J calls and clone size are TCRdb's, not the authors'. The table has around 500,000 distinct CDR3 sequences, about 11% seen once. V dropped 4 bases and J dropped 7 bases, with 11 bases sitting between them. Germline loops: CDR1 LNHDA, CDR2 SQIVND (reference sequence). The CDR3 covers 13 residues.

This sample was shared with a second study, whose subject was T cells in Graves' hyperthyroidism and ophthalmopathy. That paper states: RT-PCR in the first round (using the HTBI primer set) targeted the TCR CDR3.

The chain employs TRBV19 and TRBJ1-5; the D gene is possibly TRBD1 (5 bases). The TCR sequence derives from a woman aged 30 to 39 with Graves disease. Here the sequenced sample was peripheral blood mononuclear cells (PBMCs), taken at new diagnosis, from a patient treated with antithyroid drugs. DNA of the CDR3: TGTGCCAGTAGTAACGGGGGTAGCCAGCCCCAGCATTTT. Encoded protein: CASSNGGSQPQHF.